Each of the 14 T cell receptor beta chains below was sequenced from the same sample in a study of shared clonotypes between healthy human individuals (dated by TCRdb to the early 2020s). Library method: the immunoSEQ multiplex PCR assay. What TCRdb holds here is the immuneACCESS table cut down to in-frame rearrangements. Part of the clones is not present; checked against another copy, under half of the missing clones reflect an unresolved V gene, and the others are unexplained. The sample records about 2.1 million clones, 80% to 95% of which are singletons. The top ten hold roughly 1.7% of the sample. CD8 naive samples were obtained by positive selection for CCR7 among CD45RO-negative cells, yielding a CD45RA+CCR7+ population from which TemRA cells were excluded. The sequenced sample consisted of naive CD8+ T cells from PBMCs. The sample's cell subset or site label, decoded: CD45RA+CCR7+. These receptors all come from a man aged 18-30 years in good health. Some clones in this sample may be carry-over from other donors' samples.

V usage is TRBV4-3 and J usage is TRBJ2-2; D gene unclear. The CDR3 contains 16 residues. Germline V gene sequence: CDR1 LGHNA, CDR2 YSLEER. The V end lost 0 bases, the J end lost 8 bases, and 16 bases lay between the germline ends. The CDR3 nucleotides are TGCGCCAGCAGCCAAGATCATTCCGAAGGAACGGGGGAGCTGTTTTTT. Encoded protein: CASSQDHSEGTGELFF.

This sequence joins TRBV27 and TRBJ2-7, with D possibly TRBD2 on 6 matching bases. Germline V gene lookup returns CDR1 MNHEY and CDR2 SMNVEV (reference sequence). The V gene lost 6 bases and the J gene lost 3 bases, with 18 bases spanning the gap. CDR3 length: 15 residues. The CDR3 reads CASSRRGQGLYEQYF. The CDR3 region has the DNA TGTGCCAGCAGCCGAAGGGGCCAGGGACTCTACGAGCAGTACTTC.

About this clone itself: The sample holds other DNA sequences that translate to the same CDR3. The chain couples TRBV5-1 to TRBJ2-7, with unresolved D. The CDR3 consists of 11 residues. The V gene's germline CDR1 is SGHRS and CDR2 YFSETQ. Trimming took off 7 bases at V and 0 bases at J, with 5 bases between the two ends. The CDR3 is CASGDSYEQYF. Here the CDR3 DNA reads TGCGCCAGCGGGGACTCCTACGAGCAGTACTTC. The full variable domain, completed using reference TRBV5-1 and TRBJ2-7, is KAGVTQTPRYLIKTRGQQVTLSCSPISGHRSVSWYQQTPGQGLQFLFEYFSETQRNKGNFPGRFSGRQFSNSRSEMNVSTLELGDSALYLCASGDSYEQYFGPGTRLTVT.

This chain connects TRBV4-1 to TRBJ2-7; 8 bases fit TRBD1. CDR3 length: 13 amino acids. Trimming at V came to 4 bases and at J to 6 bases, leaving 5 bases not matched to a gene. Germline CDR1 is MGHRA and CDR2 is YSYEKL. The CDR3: CASSPTGVVEQYF. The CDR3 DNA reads TGCGCCAGCAGCCCGACAGGGGTGGTCGAGCAGTACTTC.

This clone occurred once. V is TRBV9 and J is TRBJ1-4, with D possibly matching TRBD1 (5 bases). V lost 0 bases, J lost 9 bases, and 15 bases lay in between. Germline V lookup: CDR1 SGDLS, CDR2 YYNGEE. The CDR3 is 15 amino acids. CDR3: CASSVESTEAKKLFF. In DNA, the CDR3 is TGTGCCAGCAGCGTAGAGTCGACAGAAGCGAAAAAACTGTTTTTT.

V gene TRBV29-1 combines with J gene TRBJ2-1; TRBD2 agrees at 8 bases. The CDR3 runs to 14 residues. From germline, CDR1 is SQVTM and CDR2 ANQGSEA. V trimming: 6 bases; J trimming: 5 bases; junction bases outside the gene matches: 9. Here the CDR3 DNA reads TGCAGCGTGGGAGGACTAGCTTCCCACAATGAGCAGTTCTTC. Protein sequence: CSVGGLASHNEQFF.

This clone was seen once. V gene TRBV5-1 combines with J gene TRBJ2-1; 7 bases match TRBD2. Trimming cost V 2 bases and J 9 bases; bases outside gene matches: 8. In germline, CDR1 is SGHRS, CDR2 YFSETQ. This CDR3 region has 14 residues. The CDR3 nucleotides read TGCGCCAGCAGCTTCCGCGGGAGTGCAGGTGAGCAGTTCTTC. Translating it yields CASSFRGSAGEQFF.

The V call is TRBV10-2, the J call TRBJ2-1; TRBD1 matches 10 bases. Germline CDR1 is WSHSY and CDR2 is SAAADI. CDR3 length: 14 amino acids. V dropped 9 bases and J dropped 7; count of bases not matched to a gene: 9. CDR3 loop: CASWDRGRYNEQFF. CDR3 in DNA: TGCGCCAGTTGGGACAGGGGACGATATAATGAGCAGTTCTTC.

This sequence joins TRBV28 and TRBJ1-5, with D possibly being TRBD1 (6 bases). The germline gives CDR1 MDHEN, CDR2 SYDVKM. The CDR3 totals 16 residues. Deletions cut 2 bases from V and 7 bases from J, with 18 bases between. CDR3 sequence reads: CASSLLHRAGEQPQHF. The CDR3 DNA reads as TGTGCCAGCAGTTTACTACACAGGGCCGGGGAACAGCCCCAGCATTTT. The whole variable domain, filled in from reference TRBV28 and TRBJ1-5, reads DVKVTQSSRYLVKRTGEKVFLECVQDMDHENMFWYRQDPGLGLRLIYFSYDVKMKEKGDIPEGYSVSREKKERFSLILESASTNQTSMYLCASSLLHRAGEQPQHFGDGTRLSIL.

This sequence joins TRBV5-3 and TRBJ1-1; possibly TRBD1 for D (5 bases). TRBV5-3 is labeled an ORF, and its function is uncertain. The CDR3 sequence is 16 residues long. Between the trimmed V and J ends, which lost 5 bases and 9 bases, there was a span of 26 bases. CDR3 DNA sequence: TGTGCCAGAAGACGGTCGGGGTGCGGGGGATGGAGCAAAGCTTTCTTT. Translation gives CARRRSGCGGWSKAFF.

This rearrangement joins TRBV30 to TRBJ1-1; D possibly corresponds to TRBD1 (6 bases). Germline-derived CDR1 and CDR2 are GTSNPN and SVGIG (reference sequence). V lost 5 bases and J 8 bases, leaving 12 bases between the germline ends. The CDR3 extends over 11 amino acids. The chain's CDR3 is CAWAGGAEAFF. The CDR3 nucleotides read TGTGCCTGGGCTGGGGGGGCCGAAGCTTTCTTT.

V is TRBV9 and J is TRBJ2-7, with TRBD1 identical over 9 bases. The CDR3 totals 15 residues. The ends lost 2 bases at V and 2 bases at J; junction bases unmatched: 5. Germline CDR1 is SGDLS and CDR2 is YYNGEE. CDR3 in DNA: TGTGCCAGCAGCGTGGGGACAGGGCTTGCCTACGAGCAGTACTTC. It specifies CASSVGTGLAYEQYF. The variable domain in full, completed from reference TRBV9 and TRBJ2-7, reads DSGVTQTPKHLITATGQRVTLRCSPRSGDLSVYWYQQSLDQGLQFLIQYYNGEERAKGNILERFSAQQFPDLHSELNLSSLELGDSALYFCASSVGTGLAYEQYFGPGTRLTVT.

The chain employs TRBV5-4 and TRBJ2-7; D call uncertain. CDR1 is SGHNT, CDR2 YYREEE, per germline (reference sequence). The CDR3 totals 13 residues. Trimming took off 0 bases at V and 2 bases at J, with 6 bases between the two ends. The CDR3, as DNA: TGTGCCAGCAGCTTGGATGGACCCTACGAGCAGTACTTC. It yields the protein CASSLDGPYEQYF.

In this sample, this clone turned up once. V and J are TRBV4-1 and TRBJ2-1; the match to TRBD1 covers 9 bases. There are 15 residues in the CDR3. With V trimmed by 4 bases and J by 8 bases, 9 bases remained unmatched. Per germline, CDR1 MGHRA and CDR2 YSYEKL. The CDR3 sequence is CASSPDRGKGYEQFF. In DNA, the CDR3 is TGCGCCAGCAGCCCCGACAGGGGGAAGGGGTATGAGCAGTTCTTC.